This entry lists 15 T cell receptor beta chains sequenced from one sample in a study of blood T cell repertoires in COVID-19. Here immunoSEQ multiplex PCR was the method, and the copy in TCRdb shows in-frame clones only, minus some. The profile shows around 270,000 clones, roughly 88% of them singletons. Sequenced input: peripheral blood. These receptors all come from a human donor with COVID-19, enrolled during active disease. The donor label of this sample is uncertain.

This clone was recorded only once. The chain is built from TRBV5-1 and TRBJ2-2; D is uncertain. Germline V CDR1 and CDR2: SGHRS, YFSETQ. Trimming took off 0 bases at V and 3 bases at J, with 3 bases between the two ends. The CDR3 consists of 13 residues. This chain's CDR3 is CASSLGDTGELFF. CDR3 nucleotide sequence: TGCGCCAGCAGCTTGGGAGACACCGGGGAGCTGTTTTTT.

The chain has TRBV7-3 and TRBJ1-4; D gene unclear. Trimming stripped 4 bases from V and 7 bases from J, with 10 bases between. CDR3 length: 13 amino acids. Germline CDR1 and CDR2: SGHTA and FQGTGA. CDR3: CASSSNTGEKLFF. CDR3 in DNA: TGTGCCAGCAGCTCGAACACGGGTGAAAAACTGTTTTTT.

The chain is built from TRBV7-9 and TRBJ1-1; D ambiguous. The CDR3 consists of 15 residues. Germline CDR1 SEHNR, CDR2 FQNEAQ (reference sequence). Trimming took off 5 bases at V and 1 base at J, with 14 bases between the two ends. In nucleotides, the CDR3 is TGTGCCAGCAGCCCCTACTGGGCCCCGAACACTGAAGCTTTCTTT. Translated, it gives CASSPYWAPNTEAFF.

The rearrangement links TRBV7-6 to TRBJ2-1; D not certain. Germline CDR1 reads SGHVS; CDR2 reads FNYEAQ. The CDR3 contains 10 residues. Trimming removed 1 base from V and 15 bases from J, with 7 bases in between. The CDR3 region is CASSLVTPFF. Written as DNA, the CDR3 is TGTGCCAGCAGCTTAGTCACTCCGTTCTTC.

The rearrangement uses TRBV19 and TRBJ2-4; tentatively, D is TRBD2 (6 bases). The CDR3 is 13 amino acids. Germline values: CDR1 LNHDA, CDR2 SQIVND (reference sequence). The V and J ends lost 7 bases and 8 bases respectively, with 15 bases between them. CDR3: CASTPPGGYIQYF. The CDR3 DNA reads as TGTGCCAGTACCCCCCCCGGGGGATACATTCAGTACTTC.

The chain joins TRBV12-3 or TRBV12-4 to TRBJ1-2; possible D gene TRBD1, 5 bases. Trimming pared 3 bases from V and 5 bases from J, leaving 10 bases between. The CDR3 runs to 13 residues. The CDR3 spells CASSLTAMYGYTF. The CDR3 nucleotides read TGTGCCAGCAGTTTGACAGCGATGTATGGCTACACCTTC.

The chain uses TRBV7-9 and TRBJ2-7, with a weak D call TRBD2 (6 bases). Germline CDR1 and CDR2: SEHNR and FQNEAQ (reference sequence). Trimming took off 5 bases at V and 6 bases at J, with 23 bases between the two ends. The CDR3 extends over 16 amino acids. The DNA of the CDR3 is TGTGCCAGCAGCCTGGGGGAACCGGGACCCGGGGGCGAGCAGTACTTC. Its translation is CASSLGEPGPGGEQYF.

J is TRBJ2-7 and V is TRBV4-3; 10 bases are a match to TRBD2. Germline-derived CDR1 and CDR2 are LGHNA and YSLEER. V dropped 4 bases and J dropped 10; count of bases not matched to a gene: 16. This CDR3 comprises 16 residues. DNA of the CDR3: TGCGCCAGCAGCCCTTTCCCCAGCGGGAGGGCCTGGGATCAGTACTTC. Protein product: CASSPFPSGRAWDQYF.

The chain combines TRBV3-1 (or the pseudogene TRBV3-2) with TRBJ1-6; 9 bases align to TRBD1. The CDR3 spans 17 residues. Germline V gene lookup returns CDR1 LGHDT and CDR2 YNNKEL (reference sequence). V shed 2 bases, J shed 5 bases, and the junction held 7 bases outside the gene matches. The DNA of the CDR3 is TGTGCCAGCAGCCAACTCTCCACAGGGGGCCATAATTCACCCCTCCACTTT. It specifies CASSQLSTGGHNSPLHF.

The chain recombines TRBV10-2 with TRBJ2-1; 12 bases line up with TRBD2. Germline CDR1 reads WSHSY; CDR2 reads SAAADI. The trim removed 6 bases at V and 7 bases at J, leaving 7 bases unmatched. The CDR3 runs to 15 residues. The CDR3 DNA sequence: TGCGCCAGCAGCAAGACTAGCGGGAGTGGGAATGAGCAGTTCTTC. This sequence encodes CASSKTSGSGNEQFF.

The chain couples TRBV30 to TRBJ2-1; TRBD1 matches at 9 bases. Germline values: CDR1 GTSNPN, CDR2 SVGIG (reference sequence). The V segment lost 5 bases and the J segment 5 bases; nucleotides outside the gene matches: 4. The CDR3 spans 13 residues. The CDR3 nucleotides are TGTGCCTGGCGACAGGGGGTGGACAATGAGCAGTTCTTC. Translating it yields CAWRQGVDNEQFF.

The chain links TRBV18 to TRBJ2-7; TRBD1 might be the D (5 bases). Trimming took 5 bases from V and 0 from J, leaving 14 bases between them. The CDR3 is made up of 15 amino acids. CDR1 is KGHSH and CDR2 is LQKENI in the germline V gene. CDR3 DNA sequence: TGTGCCAGCTCATTCCGGCAGGGCGGCTCCTACGAGCAGTACTTC. Its translation: CASSFRQGGSYEQYF.

This chain connects TRBV30 to TRBJ1-5; 9 nucleotides match TRBD1. With V trimmed by 3 bases and J by 0 bases, 3 bases remained unmatched. The CDR3 extends over 15 amino acids. Germline V gives CDR1 GTSNPN, CDR2 SVGIG (reference sequence). The CDR3 protein is CAWRDRGYSNQPQHF. The CDR3 DNA reads as TGTGCCTGGAGGGACAGGGGATATAGCAATCAGCCCCAGCATTTT.

V gene TRBV6-6 combines with J gene TRBJ1-3, with D maybe TRBD1 (6 bases). From germline, CDR1 is MNHNY and CDR2 SVGAGI (reference sequence). Trimming removed 6 bases at V and 0 bases at J, with 15 bases between. The CDR3 has 16 amino acids. For the CDR3, the DNA is TGTGCCAGCAGGTCCTCAGGGGTCGCCTCTGGAAACACCATATATTTT. Protein: CASRSSGVASGNTIYF.

The chain is built from TRBV2 and TRBJ2-3; no clear D gene. CDR1 SNHLY and CDR2 FYNNEI come from the germline V gene. CDR3 size: 12 residues. V dropped 6 bases and J dropped 4 bases, with 8 bases sitting between them. CDR3 nucleotide sequence: TGTGCCAGCAGCCTGAGCCCAGATACGCAGTATTTT. Translation gives CASSLSPDTQYF.